A selection of T cell receptor beta chains follows, all from one sample in a study of shared clonotypes between healthy human individuals. Here immunoSEQ multiplex PCR was the method, and the copy in TCRdb shows in-frame clones only, minus some. Of around 700,000 clones listed, around 72% are singletons. Sequences were obtained from memory CD4+ T cells sorted from blood. Receptor source: a woman between 25 and 40 years old in good health. Both conserved end residues are part of each CDR3. A D gene is named only where the DNA matches it firmly. Clone size, where shown, is once, few, many, or a class for clones that have expanded.

V: TRBV2; J: TRBJ2-3; size: .; D: .; DNA: TGTGCCAGTAAGGACAGACTTAGCACAGATACGCAGTATTTT; CDR3: CASKDRLSTDTQYF
V: TRBV15; J: TRBJ1-1; size: .; D: .; DNA: TGTGCCACCAGCACTTATCAGGTGAACACTGAAGCTTTCTTT; CDR3: CATSTYQVNTEAFF
V: TRBV30; J: TRBJ1-1; size: .; D: .; DNA: TGTGCCTGGAGTGTGTGGGGGAACACTGAAGCTTTCTTT; CDR3: CAWSVWGNTEAFF
V: TRBV2; J: TRBJ1-1; size: .; D: TRBD1; DNA: TGTGCCAGCATCACGGGTAGGGGGCGGCGGAACACTGAAGCTTTCTTT; CDR3: CASITGRGRRNTEAFF
V: TRBV4-1; J: TRBJ2-1; size: .; D: .; DNA: TGCGCCAGCAGCCAAGCCCGCCGCAATGAGCAGTTCTTC; CDR3: CASSQARRNEQFF
V: TRBV5-1; J: TRBJ2-7; size: .; D: TRBD2; DNA: TGCGCCAGCAGCGTAGCGGGAGTAAGGGAAAGGGAGCAGTACTTC; CDR3: CASSVAGVREREQYF
V: TRBV5-1; J: TRBJ2-3; size: .; D: TRBD2; DNA: TGCGCCAGCAGCGAGGGACTAGCGGGAAATCGTATAGATACGCAGTATTTT; CDR3: CASSEGLAGNRIDTQYF
V: TRBV5-1; J: TRBJ2-1; size: .; D: TRBD2; DNA: TGCGCCAGCAGCTTTGTAGCCGGGACTAGAGGTTATGAGCAGTTCTTC; CDR3: CASSFVAGTRGYEQFF
V: TRBV5-1; J: TRBJ2-7; size: .; D: .; DNA: TGCGCCAGCAGCCTGGATGTAGAGCAGTACTTC; CDR3: CASSLDVEQYF
V: TRBV5-1; J: TRBJ2-2; size: .; D: .; DNA: TGCGCCAGCAGCTTGGATCGGGGGAGTGCCGGGGAGCTGTTTTTT; CDR3: CASSLDRGSAGELFF
V: TRBV6-4; J: TRBJ2-3; size: .; D: TRBD2; DNA: TGTGCCAGCAGCCCACTAGCGGGGACAGATACGCAGTATTTT; CDR3: CASSPLAGTDTQYF
V: TRBV11-3; J: TRBJ2-1; size: .; D: .; DNA: TGTGCCAGCAGCCATAGTCCCTGGGAGAGCTCCTACAATGAGCAGTTCTTC; CDR3: CASSHSPWESSYNEQFF
V: TRBV5-4; J: TRBJ2-1; size: .; D: .; DNA: TGTGCCAGCAGACAGACTAGCAATGAGCAGTTCTTC; CDR3: CASRQTSNEQFF
V: TRBV6-1; J: TRBJ1-2; size: few; D: .; DNA: TGTGCCAGCAGTGAAGCGCTAATGGGGAACTATGGCTACACCTTC; CDR3: CASSEALMGNYGYTF
V: TRBV28; J: TRBJ1-5; size: .; D: .; DNA: TGTGCCAGCAGTTTTGACCGTTTCCGTAATCAGCCCCAGCATTTT; CDR3: CASSFDRFRNQPQHF
V: TRBV7-2; J: TRBJ2-7; size: .; D: TRBD2; DNA: TGTGCCAGCAGCTTAGCCGGGGGGGGTGACCCCTACGAGCAGTACTTC; CDR3: CASSLAGGGDPYEQYF
V: TRBV27; J: TRBJ2-5; size: .; D: .; DNA: TGTGCCAGCAGTTCGTCCCGCGGGACAGCTTACCAAGAGACCCAGTACTTC; CDR3: CASSSSRGTAYQETQYF
V: TRBV29-1; J: TRBJ2-3; size: .; D: TRBD1; DNA: TGCAGCGCTTCGGGGACAGTGGCCACAGATACGCAGTATTTT; CDR3: CSASGTVATDTQYF
V: TRBV29-1; J: TRBJ1-3; size: .; D: .; DNA: TGCAGCGTCTCTCGGGGAGGGGGAAACACCATATATTTT; CDR3: CSVSRGGGNTIYF
V: TRBV5-4; J: TRBJ1-2; size: few; D: .; DNA: TGTGCCAGCAGCTTGGGCCTCTTCTATGGCTACACCTTC; CDR3: CASSLGLFYGYTF
V: TRBV5-1; J: TRBJ2-7; size: .; D: TRBD2; DNA: TGCGCCAGCAGCTGGACTAGCGGGAGTTTCGACGAGCAGTACTTC; CDR3: CASSWTSGSFDEQYF
V: TRBV5-6; J: TRBJ2-7; size: .; D: TRBD1; DNA: TGTGCCAGCAGCTTCCAGGGGGTAGACGAGCAGTACTTC; CDR3: CASSFQGVDEQYF
V: TRBV27; J: TRBJ1-1; size: .; D: .; DNA: TGTGCCAGCAGTTTTGCGGGTGAAGCTTTCTTT; CDR3: CASSFAGEAFF
V: TRBV15; J: TRBJ1-5; size: .; D: .; DNA: TGTGCCACCAGCAGATCTTCCGGGACACGGATAAATCAGCCCCAGCATTTT; CDR3: CATSRSSGTRINQPQHF
V: TRBV6-1; J: TRBJ2-6; size: once; D: TRBD1; DNA: TGTGCCAGCAGTGAATTGGGACAGGGGGCCTCCGGGGCCAACGTCCTGACTTTC; CDR3: CASSELGQGASGANVLTF
V: TRBV7-6; J: TRBJ2-1; size: .; D: TRBD1; DNA: TGTGCCAGCAGCCCCCGACAGGGGGCGGCCTACAATGAGCAGTTCTTC; CDR3: CASSPRQGAAYNEQFF
V: TRBV7-7; J: TRBJ2-2; size: .; D: .; DNA: TGTGCCAGCAGCTTAGCCCTTTTCACCGGGGAGCTGTTTTTT; CDR3: CASSLALFTGELFF
V: TRBV7-9; J: TRBJ2-7; size: many; D: TRBD2; DNA: TGTGCCAGCAGCTTACGGCTAGCGGGAGGGCCGAGCTACGAGCAGTACTTC; CDR3: CASSLRLAGGPSYEQYF
V: TRBV10-3; J: TRBJ2-7; size: .; D: .; DNA: TGTGCCATCAGTGGAGGGACAACATCGGAGCAGTACTTC; CDR3: CAISGGTTSEQYF
V: TRBV4-1; J: TRBJ2-3; size: once; D: .; DNA: TGCGCCAGCAGCCAAGAATCCCGGGCCAGCCCGCAGTATTTT; CDR3: CASSQESRASPQYF
V: TRBV6-5; J: TRBJ1-4; size: .; D: .; DNA: TGTGCCAGCAGCATTCAGTCCGACAGCCCGCGGTTTTTT; CDR3: CASSIQSDSPRFF
V: TRBV7-8; J: TRBJ2-5; size: .; D: TRBD1; DNA: TGTGCCAGCAGGCATAGGGGGCAGCAAGAGACCCAGTACTTC; CDR3: CASRHRGQQETQYF
V: TRBV11-2; J: TRBJ2-5; size: once; D: .; DNA: TGTGCCAGCAGGCCCCTAATGGGACTGCCCGAGACCCAGTACTTC; CDR3: CASRPLMGLPETQYF
V: TRBV7-6; J: TRBJ2-7; size: once; D: .; DNA: TGTGCCAGCAGCTTAGCGCATTCCTCAACCTACGAGCAGTACTTC; CDR3: CASSLAHSSTYEQYF
V: TRBV21-1; J: TRBJ2-5; size: .; D: .; DNA: TGTGCCAGCAGCAAAGAGGTGGGGGACAGGCCCAGGACCCAGTACTTC; CDR3: CASSKEVGDRPRTQYF
V: TRBV10-1; J: TRBJ2-7; size: once; D: .; DNA: TGCGCCAGCAGCCAGGGGGGGAGAGGCGAGCAGTACTTC; CDR3: CASSQGGRGEQYF
V: TRBV4-1; J: TRBJ2-3; size: once; D: .; DNA: TGCGCCAGCAGCCACTCCTCGGGGGGCCGACCGACAGATACGCAGTATTTT; CDR3: CASSHSSGGRPTDTQYF
V: TRBV7-3; J: TRBJ2-1; size: .; D: TRBD2; DNA: TGTGCCAGCAGCCTCCGGACTAGCGGCATCTACAATGAGCAGTTCTTC; CDR3: CASSLRTSGIYNEQFF
V: TRBV21-1; J: TRBJ2-3; size: .; D: .; DNA: TGTGCCAGCAGCAACCAACAGGGCTTAGGTTCAGATACGCAGTATTTT; CDR3: CASSNQQGLGSDTQYF
V: TRBV4-1; J: TRBJ2-4; size: .; D: .; DNA: TGCGCCAGCAGCACTCAGGGGTTAAAAAACATTCAGTACTTC; CDR3: CASSTQGLKNIQYF
V: TRBV30; J: TRBJ2-7; size: .; D: .; DNA: TGTGCCTGGAGTGGGAAGGGTAGTGTCGAGCAGTACTTC; CDR3: CAWSGKGSVEQYF
V: TRBV6-6; J: TRBJ2-1; size: .; D: .; DNA: TGTGCCAGCAGTACCCCCACTTATCTAGGTAATGAGCAGTTCTTC; CDR3: CASSTPTYLGNEQFF
V: TRBV11-2; J: TRBJ2-7; size: few; D: .; DNA: TGTGCCAGCAGCTCCTTTGACAGGAGCTCCTACGAGCAGTACTTC; CDR3: CASSSFDRSSYEQYF
V: TRBV29-1; J: TRBJ2-1; size: .; D: .; DNA: TGCAGCGTTGATGGACAGAGCGGCTTCTTATACAATGAGCAGTTCTTC; CDR3: CSVDGQSGFLYNEQFF
V: TRBV11-2; J: TRBJ2-7; size: once; D: .; DNA: TGTGCCAGCAGCTTAAATAGAATTCCGGGCTCCTACGAGCAGTACTTC; CDR3: CASSLNRIPGSYEQYF
V: TRBV30; J: TRBJ1-4; size: once; D: .; DNA: TGTGCCTGGAGCCCCAGGTCCTTAAATGAAAAACTGTTTTTT; CDR3: CAWSPRSLNEKLFF